This TCR beta chain was sequenced for a study of blood T cell repertoires in COVID-19. Per the original data handling: Amplification from reference gene primers served as the basis for estimated nucleated cell counts. The data were produced by immunoSEQ multiplex PCR, yet TCRdb's version contains in-frame clones alone and is incomplete. The DNA was the basis for D and trimming; V, J and clone size are from that table. The sample has over 250,000 clones; roughly 77% are singletons. This clone was recorded a few times. Trimming left V 4 bases short and J 0 bases short, with 22 bases between. This CDR3 comprises 19 residues. Germline-derived CDR1 and CDR2 are LNHDA and SQIVND (reference sequence).

V usage is TRBV19 and J usage is TRBJ1-5; maybe TRBD1 (5 bases). The receptor was isolated from a woman aged 80 or over with acute or convalescent COVID-19. The specimen sequenced was peripheral blood. The CDR3 sequence is CASSRDGRAIAYSNQPQHF. The CDR3 region has the DNA TGTGCCAGTAGTAGGGACGGGAGAGCCATCGCGTATAGCAATCAGCCCCAGCATTTT.